The 2 T cell receptor beta chains below all came from one sample that was sequenced in a study of blood T cell repertoires in COVID-19. Clones were sequenced by immunoSEQ multiplex PCR, and TCRdb holds only the in-frame ones, with some missing. Of 100,000 or so clones in the sample, about 85% were seen once. Sequencing input: peripheral blood. The receptor source for this set is a man between 60 and 70 years old with acute or convalescent COVID-19.

This sequence joins TRBV4-1 and TRBJ2-1; 11 bases align to TRBD2. J was trimmed by 6 bases and V by 4 bases; bases with no gene match: 8. The CDR3 length is 16 residues. Germline V gives CDR1 MGHRA, CDR2 YSYEKL. The CDR3 spells CASSPHPLAGGNEQFF. DNA for the CDR3: TGCGCCAGCAGCCCACACCCGCTAGCGGGAGGCAATGAGCAGTTCTTC.

The gene calls are TRBV12-3 or TRBV12-4 and TRBJ1-1; 8 bases match TRBD1. The CDR3 has 13 residues. Trimming at V came to 5 bases and at J to 7 bases, leaving 6 bases not matched to a gene. CDR3 protein: CASSMDREYEAFF. The CDR3 DNA reads as TGTGCCAGCAGTATGGACAGGGAATATGAAGCTTTCTTT.